This T cell receptor (beta chain) originates from a study of shared clonotypes between healthy human individuals. Per germline, CDR1 MNHEY and CDR2 SMNVEV (reference sequence). CDR3 length: 17 residues. Trimming removed 6 bases from V and 0 bases from J, with 15 bases in between. Study observations and caveats: Memory subsets generally showed smaller estimated richness than naive subsets did.

This was a deep-level run. TCRdb's copy holds only in-frame clones and misses some; the assay was immunoSEQ multiplex PCR. The sample carries around 2,000,000 clones, about 95% recorded once. In regard to this clone: Its antigen is unknown.

As defined, naive CD8 cells were CD45RO-negative and positively selected for CCR7, with terminally differentiated effector memory CD45RA+ cells excluded. Each sample came from a Caucasian adult donor living in Nashville, Tennessee. The source material was naive CD8+ T cells sorted from blood. This TCR was sampled from a man aged 18 to 30 in good health. The J gene is TRBJ2-6, the V gene TRBV27; D is possibly TRBD1 (6 bases). The CDR3 DNA follows: TGTGCCAGCAGGCTCGAGGGGGTCCCCTCTGGGGCCAACGTCCTGACTTTC. This sequence encodes CASRLEGVPSGANVLTF.